The 21 T cell receptor beta chains presented below share a single source sample, sequenced in a study of T cells after yellow fever vaccination. Via MiXCR, TCRdb re-called the 5' RACE reads, giving one row per CDR3 protein. Of roughly 190,000 distinct CDR3 sequences listed, 9.5% to 12% are singletons. Sample: CD8+ T cells sorted from PBMCs, taken 15 days after the yellow fever booster vaccination. All receptors come from a young man who received the YFV17D yellow fever vaccine.

The chain has TRBV12-3 or TRBV12-4 and TRBJ2-3; D uncertain. Trimming removed 3 bases at V and 4 bases at J, with 8 bases between. This CDR3 region has 13 residues. The CDR3 protein is CASSFLGPDTQYF. The CDR3 nucleotides read TGTGCCAGCAGTTTCCTAGGGCCAGATACGCAGTATTTT.

This clonotype was seen repeatedly, ten times or more. The rearrangement joins TRBV4-3 to TRBJ2-2; weak D call: TRBD1 (6 bases). The germline V and J ends were trimmed by 2 bases and 3 bases, with 10 bases remaining between them. Germline CDR1 is LGHNA and CDR2 is YSLEER. This CDR3 is 15 amino acids long. The CDR3 sequence is CASSQRTVDTGELFF. DNA of the CDR3: TGCGCCAGCAGCCAAAGGACAGTGGACACCGGGGAGCTGTTTTTT.

V and J are TRBV27 and TRBJ2-7, with TRBD1 as a possible D gene (7 bases). CDR1 is MNHEY and CDR2 is SMNVEV in the germline V gene (reference sequence). V was pared by 5 bases and J by 3 bases, with 17 bases between. The CDR3 is made up of 15 amino acids. CDR3 amino acids: CASSLGGGGDYEQYF. The CDR3 DNA sequence: TGTGCCAGCAGTCTAGGGGGCGGAGGGGACTACGAGCAGTACTTC.

This clonotype was recorded many times. The V call is TRBV5-1, the J call TRBJ1-5; no clear D. From germline, CDR1 is SGHRS and CDR2 YFSETQ. The CDR3 length is 14 residues. V gave up 1 base and J gave up 7 bases, with 12 bases separating them. The CDR3 is CASSLTGLRQPQHF. In DNA, the CDR3 is TGCGCCAGCAGCTTGACTGGGCTTAGACAGCCCCAGCATTTT.

DNA for the CDR3: TGTGCCAGTAGGGGGACTGAAGCTTTCTTT. Translation gives CASRGTEAFF. The rearrangement uses TRBV19 and TRBJ1-1; D call uncertain. The germline gives CDR1 LNHDA, CDR2 SQIVND (reference sequence). The V gene lost 6 bases and the J gene lost 5 bases, with 4 bases spanning the gap. CDR3 size: 10 residues.

The chain carries TRBV5-6 and TRBJ2-2, with 10 bases identical to TRBD2. The CDR3 consists of 16 residues. V lost 9 bases to trimming and J lost 7 bases; unmatched junction nucleotides: 15. Per germline, CDR1 SGHDT and CDR2 YYEEEE. CDR3 region: CATTVEAGGRSGELFF. CDR3 nucleotides: TGTGCCACCACGGTTGAAGCGGGGGGGCGCAGCGGGGAGCTGTTTTTT.

This clonotype has more than one count but fewer than ten. The rearrangement links TRBV5-1 to TRBJ2-3; tentative D call: TRBD1 (5 bases). Germline V gene sequence: CDR1 SGHRS, CDR2 YFSETQ. The V and J ends lost 3 bases and 4 bases respectively, with 18 bases between them. This CDR3 is 16 amino acids long. CDR3 in DNA: TGCGCCAGCAGCTCAGGACACCTCAGAGGAGCAGATACGCAGTATTTT. The encoded protein is CASSSGHLRGADTQYF.

This clonotype was found many times. V and J are TRBV4-1 and TRBJ1-2; TRBD1 might be the D (5 bases). This CDR3 has 15 residues. Trimming pared 2 bases from V and 7 bases from J, leaving 17 bases between. Germline-derived CDR1 and CDR2 are MGHRA and YSYEKL. This chain's CDR3 is CASSQTPEGFVGYTF. Written as DNA, the CDR3 is TGCGCCAGCAGCCAAACCCCGGAGGGGTTCGTTGGCTACACCTTC.

The rearrangement uses TRBV11-2 and TRBJ2-5; TRBD2 is a possible D gene (5 bases). With 1 base removed from V and 5 bases from J, the gap between germline ends came to 11 bases. The CDR3 has 14 amino acids. CDR1 is SGHAT, CDR2 FQNNGV, per germline. The CDR3 coding sequence is TGTGCCAGCAGCTTAGCTCCCGAGCGGGAGACCCAGTACTTC. It yields the protein CASSLAPERETQYF.

This chain connects TRBV20-1 to TRBJ2-2; possible D gene TRBD1, 6 bases. The CDR3 totals 13 residues. Germline V lookup: CDR1 DFQATT, CDR2 SNEGSKA (reference sequence). Between the trimmed V and J ends, which lost 3 bases and 6 bases, there was a span of 11 bases. The DNA for the CDR3 is TGCAGTGCTAGGCCCAGGGGAGCCGGGGAGCTGTTTTTT. It is translated as CSARPRGAGELFF.

CDR3 bases: TGCGCCAGCAGCCCCTCGGCGGGGGGTATAGATACGCAGTATTTT. Amino acids: CASSPSAGGIDTQYF. The J gene is TRBJ2-3, the V gene TRBV4-1; 8 bases are shared with TRBD2. V was pared by 4 bases and J by 5 bases, with 8 bases of the junction left unmatched. Germline loops: CDR1 MGHRA, CDR2 YSYEKL. This CDR3 has 15 amino acids.

This chain links TRBV7-9 with TRBJ2-1; D is ambiguous. Looked up from germline, CDR1 is SEHNR and CDR2 is FQNEAQ (reference sequence). The CDR3 covers 13 residues. Trimming pared 5 bases from V and 3 bases from J, leaving 8 bases between. CDR3 nucleotides: TGTGCCAGCAGCGGGTTTAACTACAATGAGCAGTTCTTC. It is translated as CASSGFNYNEQFF.

The chain combines TRBV6-5 with TRBJ2-2, with D unresolved. The V gene lost 1 base and the J gene lost 7 bases, with 4 bases spanning the gap. The CDR3 extends over 12 amino acids. The germline gives CDR1 MNHEY, CDR2 SVGAGI. CDR3: CASSYFGGELFF. CDR3 nucleotide sequence: TGTGCCAGCAGTTACTTCGGCGGGGAGCTGTTTTTT.

This clonotype has at least ten counts. The chain uses TRBV9 and TRBJ2-5, with D perhaps matching TRBD2 (6 bases). Trimming cost V 0 bases and J 1 base, with 13 bases left between them. The CDR3 runs 16 residues. Germline V gives CDR1 SGDLS, CDR2 YYNGEE. CDR3 loop: CASSVGTGGLQETQYF. The CDR3 DNA reads as TGTGCCAGCAGCGTAGGTACCGGGGGTCTCCAAGAGACCCAGTACTTC.

The chain couples TRBV6-5 to TRBJ2-1, with 9 bases that match TRBD2. The CDR3 consists of 15 residues. V trimming: 0 bases; J trimming: 6 bases; junction bases outside the gene matches: 3. In germline, CDR1 is MNHEY, CDR2 SVGAGI. CDR3 coding DNA: TGTGCCAGCAGTTACTCGAGCGGGGGGAGCAATGAGCAGTTCTTC. Translated, it gives CASSYSSGGSNEQFF.

This clonotype was counted only a few times. This chain joins TRBV19 and TRBJ2-1; the D is unclear. Trimming left V 1 base short and J 9 bases short, with 4 bases between. The CDR3 runs 11 residues. Germline V lookup: CDR1 LNHDA, CDR2 SQIVND (reference sequence). The DNA of the CDR3 is TGTGCCAGTAGTATAGGCGGTGAGCAGTTCTTC. It encodes CASSIGGEQFF. Full variable domain (remainder filled in from reference TRBV19 and TRBJ2-1): DGGITQSPKYLFRKEGQNVTLSCEQNLNHDAMYWYRQDPGQGLRLIYYSQIVNDFQKGDIAEGYSVSREKKESFPLTVTSAQKNPTAFYLCASSIGGEQFFGPGTRLTVL.

The CDR3 DNA reads TGTGCCAGCAGCGCTTACCCACACTCTGGGGCCAACGTCCTGACTTTC. It specifies CASSAYPHSGANVLTF. The genes are TRBV7-6 and TRBJ2-6; D remains unclear. Germline V CDR1 and CDR2: SGHVS, FNYEAQ. The CDR3 covers 16 residues. Trimming shortened V by 5 bases and J by 0 bases, and 11 bases separated the two germline ends.

This clonotype was recorded at least ten times. The chain couples TRBV15 to TRBJ2-1; unclear D gene. Deletions cut 1 base from V and 8 bases from J, with 6 bases between. The CDR3 loop spans 12 amino acids. Germline V CDR1 and CDR2: LNHNV, YYDKDF (reference sequence). As DNA, the CDR3 is TGTGCCACCAGCAGAGTTGGCGATGAGCAGTTCTTC. Its protein is CATSRVGDEQFF.

This clonotype appeared many times. The J gene is TRBJ2-5, the V gene TRBV4-1; D is ambiguous. CDR3 size: 14 residues. Trimming pared 1 base from V and 4 bases from J, leaving 10 bases between. The germline gives CDR1 MGHRA, CDR2 YSYEKL. The CDR3 DNA reads as TGCGCCAGCAGCCAAGTCCAGGTCGGAGAGACCCAGTACTTC. Protein product: CASSQVQVGETQYF.

This clonotype has a handful of counts. V and J are TRBV4-3 and TRBJ2-1, with 9 nucleotides matching TRBD2. From germline, CDR1 is LGHNA and CDR2 YSLEER. The CDR3 is 16 amino acids. V gave up 0 bases and J gave up 4 bases; unmatched junction bases: 4. CDR3: CASSQEWRGGYNEQFF. In DNA, the CDR3 is TGCGCCAGCAGCCAAGAATGGCGGGGGGGGTACAATGAGCAGTTCTTC.

This clonotype has just a few counts. Germline is not matched at one junction end, which may reflect a read error. V gene TRBV12-3 or TRBV12-4 combines with J gene TRBJ2-5; 12 bases align to TRBD2. CDR3 length equals 12 residues. The chain's CDR3 is CASSSRTSGDFF. DNA for the CDR3: TGTGCCAGCAGCTCCCGGACTAGCGGGGATTTCTTT.